The 30 T cell receptor beta chains reported below all come from one sample, sequenced in a study of OX40 agonist ivuxolimab in advanced cancers. The assay was immunoSEQ multiplex PCR, and TCRdb's table has in-frame clones only and misses some. The sample yields some 80,000 clones, just over 90% seen once. Sequencing was performed on CD4+ or CD8+ T cells sorted from blood, taken in a trial of the OX40 agonist ivuxolimab. The receptors come from an adult with an advanced solid tumor such as melanoma, head and neck, liver or kidney cancer.

The rearrangement joins TRBV10-3 to TRBJ2-3, with TRBD2 matching over 12 bases. There are 24 residues in the CDR3. Per germline, CDR1 ENHRY and CDR2 SYGVKD. The V and J ends lost 4 bases and 2 bases, in that order; junction bases with no gene match: 28. The CDR3 sequence is CAISVGGGSRTSGMRGGSTDTQYF. In nucleotides, the CDR3 is TGTGCCATCAGTGTGGGAGGCGGTTCCCGGACTAGCGGGATGAGAGGGGGTTCCACAGATACGCAGTATTTT.

The J gene is TRBJ2-1, the V gene TRBV5-1, with 13 bases lining up with TRBD2. This CDR3 has 17 amino acids. J was trimmed by 7 bases and V by 7 bases; bases with no gene match: 14. Germline V gives CDR1 SGHRS, CDR2 YFSETQ. CDR3 amino acids: CASQGLAGMSPTNEQFF. The CDR3 DNA reads TGCGCCAGCCAGGGACTAGCGGGAATGTCCCCCACAAATGAGCAGTTCTTC.

The rearrangement joins TRBV18 to TRBJ2-5; 7 positions agree with TRBD2. This CDR3 contains 15 residues. The ends lost 6 bases at V and 5 bases at J; junction bases unmatched: 12. The V gene's germline CDR1 is KGHSH and CDR2 LQKENI. CDR3 sequence reads: CASSPRDYRLETQYF. The CDR3 bases are TGTGCCAGCTCCCCCAGGGACTACCGGTTGGAGACCCAGTACTTC.

The rearrangement uses TRBV14 and TRBJ2-6; D possibly corresponds to TRBD2 (6 bases). Germline-derived CDR1 and CDR2 are SGHDN and FVKESK. The CDR3 sequence is 16 residues long. The V gene lost 3 bases and the J gene lost 0 bases, with 9 bases spanning the gap. The CDR3 bases are TGTGCCAGCAGCCAGAACGGGGGCTCTGGGGCCAACGTCCTGACTTTC. Amino acid sequence: CASSQNGGSGANVLTF.

The V call is TRBV6-5, the J call TRBJ2-3, with 10 positions matching TRBD2. The CDR3 is made up of 16 amino acids. With 2 bases clipped from V and 6 bases from J, the junction kept 8 bases outside the gene matches. From germline, CDR1 is MNHEY and CDR2 SVGAGI. CDR3 DNA: TGTGCCAGCAGTTACGGGGCTAGCGGGAGTGCCGATACGCAGTATTTT. The encoded protein is CASSYGASGSADTQYF.

This clone was seen only once. The chain joins TRBV11-3 to TRBJ1-3, with TRBD1 matching 8 bases. Germline loops: CDR1 SGHNT, CDR2 YENEEA. The CDR3 sequence is 15 residues long. With 3 bases clipped from V and 3 bases from J, the junction kept 4 bases outside the gene matches. CDR3: CASSFLGQGGNTIYF. In nucleotides, the CDR3 is TGTGCCAGCAGCTTCTTAGGACAGGGTGGAAACACCATATATTTT. Full variable domain (remainder filled in from reference TRBV11-3 and TRBJ1-3): EAGVVQSPRYKIIEKKQPVAFWCNPISGHNTLYWYLQNLGQGPELLIRYENEEAVDDSQLPKDRFSAERLKGVDSTLKIQPAELGDSAVYLCASSFLGQGGNTIYFGEGSWLTVV.

V is TRBV4-1 and J is TRBJ2-2, with 10 positions matching TRBD1. V was pared by 3 bases and J by 4 bases, with 8 bases of the junction left unmatched. The germline V gene has CDR1 MGHRA and CDR2 YSYEKL. The CDR3 has 17 amino acids. As DNA, the CDR3 is TGCGCCAGCAGCCAGCCCCCGGGACAGGGGACCACCGGGGAGCTGTTTTTT. Its translation is CASSQPPGQGTTGELFF.

This clone occurred once. The CDR3 sequence: CASSDQPQSSYNEQFF. In DNA, the CDR3 is TGTGCCAGCAGCGATCAGCCCCAGAGCTCCTACAATGAGCAGTTCTTC. The gene calls are TRBV9 and TRBJ2-1, with D uncertain. Germline assignment: CDR1 SGDLS and CDR2 YYNGEE. V lost 3 bases and J lost 0, with 13 bases in between. The CDR3 covers 16 residues.

The chain links TRBV5-4 to TRBJ2-7; D is uncertain. The CDR3 extends over 12 amino acids. Germline-derived CDR1 and CDR2 are SGHNT and YYREEE (reference sequence). Trimming cost V 9 bases and J 2 bases, with 12 bases left between them. The CDR3 DNA reads TGTGCCACCCAGAACACAACCTACGAGCAGTACTTC. Amino acid sequence: CATQNTTYEQYF.

The gene calls are TRBV5-4 and TRBJ1-1; 7 bases map to TRBD1. The length of the CDR3 is 15 residues. The J segment lost 5 bases and the V segment lost 4 bases, leaving 11 bases of the junction unmatched. Germline V lookup: CDR1 SGHNT, CDR2 YYREEE (reference sequence). This CDR3 reads CASSTQGGAGTEAFF. The CDR3 DNA reads TGTGCCAGCAGCACCCAGGGGGGGGCGGGGACTGAAGCTTTCTTT.

This chain connects TRBV11-2 to TRBJ2-5; 8 bases line up with TRBD1. Per the germline V gene, CDR1 is SGHAT and CDR2 is FQNNGV. V lost 4 bases to trimming and J lost 2 bases; unmatched junction nucleotides: 3. CDR3 length: 14 amino acids. The CDR3 bases are TGTGCCAGCAGCTCCAACAGGGGGCAAGAGACCCAGTACTTC. It encodes CASSSNRGQETQYF.

This clone has just one count. The V and J genes are TRBV13 and TRBJ1-6, with D possibly being TRBD1 (5 bases). Germline loops: CDR1 PRHDT, CDR2 FYEKMQ (reference sequence). The CDR3 is 14 residues long. The V end was cut by 5 bases, the J end by 8 bases, with 13 bases between. CDR3 sequence: CASSRGRGDSPLHF. CDR3 bases: TGTGCCAGCAGCCGCGGGAGGGGTGATTCACCCCTCCACTTT.

The V and J genes are TRBV28 and TRBJ2-2, with a tentative D call TRBD2 (6 bases). The CDR3 consists of 16 residues. Looked up from germline, CDR1 is MDHEN and CDR2 is SYDVKM. V gave up 5 bases and J gave up 4 bases, with 17 bases separating them. The CDR3 protein is CASSPRDRGVTGELFF. The CDR3 nucleotides are TGTGCCAGCAGTCCCAGGGATCGCGGGGTCACCGGGGAGCTGTTTTTT.

V and J are TRBV10-3 and TRBJ1-2; TRBD1 matches 11 bases. This CDR3 has 13 amino acids. Germline lookup yields CDR1 ENHRY and CDR2 SYGVKD. Trimming cost V 6 bases and J 6 bases; bases outside gene matches: 3. CDR3 nucleotide sequence: TGTGCCATCAGCTCGGACAGGGGGCATGGCTACACCTTC. This gives the protein CAISSDRGHGYTF.

V is TRBV25-1 and J is TRBJ2-3; D gene unclear. The CDR3 has 14 amino acids. The V end lost 3 bases, the J end lost 1 base, and 8 bases lay between the germline ends. Germline assignment: CDR1 MGHDK and CDR2 SYGVNS. CDR3 region: CASSDLAGTDTQYF. The CDR3 DNA reads as TGTGCCAGCAGTGACCTGGCCGGCACAGATACGCAGTATTTT.

This clone was picked up one time. This CDR3 is also generated by other DNA sequences in the sample. The CDR3 spells CASSAGTGGQPQHF. CDR3 sequence (DNA): TGTGCCAGCAGCGCAGGGACAGGGGGCCAGCCCCAGCATTTT. The chain uses TRBV9 and TRBJ1-5, with TRBD1 matching 12 bases. The CDR3 length is 14 residues. With V trimmed by 3 bases and J by 7 bases, 2 bases remained unmatched. Germline V gene lookup returns CDR1 SGDLS and CDR2 YYNGEE.

The CDR3 bases are TGTGCCAGCAGCCTAGGGGGTTCGGGGGCCAACGTCCTGACTTTC. It codes for CASSLGGSGANVLTF. V and J are TRBV28 and TRBJ2-6; tentatively, D is TRBD1 (6 bases). V lost 6 bases to trimming and J lost 4 bases, with 13 bases between them. The CDR3 contains 15 residues. CDR1 and CDR2 (germline): MDHEN, SYDVKM.

The chain is built from TRBV5-8 and TRBJ2-3, with unresolved D. Per the germline V gene, CDR1 is SGHTS and CDR2 is YDEGEE. The CDR3 consists of 12 residues. V dropped 0 bases and J dropped 4 bases, with 3 bases sitting between them. The CDR3: CASSLAADTQYF. The CDR3 DNA reads TGTGCCAGCAGCTTGGCCGCAGATACGCAGTATTTT. The full variable domain, its missing parts supplied by reference TRBV5-8 and TRBJ2-3, is EAGVTQSPTHLIKTRGQQATLRCSPISGHTSVYWYQQALGLGLQFLLWYDEGEERNRGNFPPRFSGRQFPNYSSELNVNALELEDSALYLCASSLAADTQYFGPGTRLTVL.

In its sample, this clone was seen once. The genes are TRBV28 and TRBJ2-7, with unresolved D. The CDR3 covers 14 residues. The V end lost 11 bases, the J end lost 0 bases, and 17 bases lay between the germline ends. CDR1 and CDR2 (germline): MDHEN, SYDVKM. The CDR3 coding sequence is TGTGCCCAGCAGGTGTCAGCGAGCTCCTACGAGCAGTACTTC. Translation: CAQQVSASSYEQYF.

V is TRBV10-3 and J is TRBJ2-6; possibly TRBD2 for D (5 bases). The CDR3 sequence is 18 residues long. The germline gives CDR1 ENHRY, CDR2 SYGVKD. V dropped 5 bases and J dropped 3 bases, with 20 bases sitting between them. The CDR3 protein is CAISTRTSERSGANVLTF. In DNA, the CDR3 is TGTGCCATCAGTACCCGGACCTCTGAGCGGAGTGGGGCCAACGTCCTGACTTTC.

The V call is TRBV4-1, the J call TRBJ2-1; 7 nucleotides line up with TRBD2. The CDR3 is 18 amino acids. Per the germline V gene, CDR1 is MGHRA and CDR2 is YSYEKL. Trimming removed 1 base from V and 9 bases from J; junction bases left unmatched: 18. CDR3 sequence (DNA): TGCGCCAGCAGCCAAGTTTGGACTAGAAGCCCCACCCTCGGTGAGCAGTTCTTC. This gives the protein CASSQVWTRSPTLGEQFF.

The V call is TRBV10-1, the J call TRBJ1-2; 7 bases agree with TRBD1. This CDR3 comprises 13 residues. The germline V gene encodes CDR1 WNHNN and CDR2 SYGVQD (reference sequence). The V and J ends lost 6 bases and 1 base, in that order; junction bases with no gene match: 2. The CDR3 loop reads CASSRDSNYGYTF. CDR3 DNA: TGCGCCAGCAGCCGGGACAGTAACTATGGCTACACCTTC.

The rearrangement joins TRBV7-9 to TRBJ2-5; TRBD2 aligns across 8 bases. V lost 4 bases and J lost 1; bases outside the gene matches: 2. Germline V gives CDR1 SEHNR, CDR2 FQNEAQ (reference sequence). This CDR3 comprises 14 residues. CDR3 region: CASSSGGAQETQYF. The CDR3 DNA follows: TGTGCCAGCAGCTCCGGGGGGGCCCAAGAGACCCAGTACTTC.

The chain recombines TRBV6-4 with TRBJ2-5; a weak D match, TRBD2 (5 bases). Germline values: CDR1 MRHNA, CDR2 SNTAGT. The CDR3 extends over 13 amino acids. V was shortened by 7 bases and J by 11 bases, with 20 bases between the two germline ends. The CDR3 DNA sequence: TGTGCCAGCAATGGGGAGTCGGTGAGTGAGCAGTACTTC. Its translation is CASNGESVSEQYF.

The CDR3 bases are TGTGCCAGCAGTTTACAGCTGACAGATCAGCCCCAGCATTTT. Protein sequence: CASSLQLTDQPQHF. The V gene is TRBV28, the J gene TRBJ1-5, with D possibly matching TRBD1 (5 bases). Germline CDR1 reads MDHEN; CDR2 reads SYDVKM. This CDR3 has 14 residues. Trimming stripped 2 bases from V and 5 bases from J, with 10 bases between.

In DNA, the CDR3 is TGCGCCAGCAGTGCCGGTAACTATGGCTACACCTTC. Protein sequence: CASSAGNYGYTF. The chain uses TRBV5-1 and TRBJ1-2; no definite D call. The V gene lost 5 bases and the J gene lost 1 base, with 6 bases spanning the gap. The CDR3 extends over 12 amino acids. Germline V gives CDR1 SGHRS, CDR2 YFSETQ.

The chain joins TRBV7-2 to TRBJ2-5; D assignment may be TRBD1 or TRBD2 (7 bases each). The CDR3 covers 14 residues. Germline-derived CDR1 and CDR2 are SGHTA and FQGNSA. V was cut by 4 bases and J by 5 bases, with 14 bases left in between. CDR3 DNA sequence: TGTGCCAGCAGCTCTCACAGGGGAGGGGAGACCCAGTACTTC. It specifies CASSSHRGGETQYF.

The chain links TRBV28 to TRBJ2-3, with 9 bases that match TRBD2. With 7 bases clipped from V and 6 bases from J, the junction kept 14 bases outside the gene matches. The CDR3 loop spans 16 amino acids. Germline assignment: CDR1 MDHEN and CDR2 SYDVKM. This CDR3 reads CASNREAGGSRDTQYF. The CDR3 nucleotides are TGTGCCAGCAACCGTGAGGCGGGAGGGTCCAGGGATACGCAGTATTTT.

The V and J genes are TRBV2 and TRBJ1-5; D not resolved. From germline, CDR1 is SNHLY and CDR2 FYNNEI. The ends were cut back, 7 bases at V and 1 base at J, with 14 bases in the middle. CDR3 length: 15 amino acids. CDR3 residues: CASTLDVRSNQPQHF. The CDR3 region has the DNA TGTGCCAGCACCCTCGACGTGAGAAGCAATCAGCCCCAGCATTTT.

CDR3 bases: TGTGCCTCCTCACGGGGTAGCGGGAGGTCTAGCTCCTACAATGAGCAGTTCTTC. It codes for CASSRGSGRSSSYNEQFF. The chain couples TRBV19 to TRBJ2-1; the match to TRBD2 covers 10 bases. The CDR3 is made up of 18 amino acids. V shed 11 bases and J 0 bases; nucleotides not matched to a gene: 16. The V gene's germline CDR1 is LNHDA and CDR2 SQIVND (reference sequence).